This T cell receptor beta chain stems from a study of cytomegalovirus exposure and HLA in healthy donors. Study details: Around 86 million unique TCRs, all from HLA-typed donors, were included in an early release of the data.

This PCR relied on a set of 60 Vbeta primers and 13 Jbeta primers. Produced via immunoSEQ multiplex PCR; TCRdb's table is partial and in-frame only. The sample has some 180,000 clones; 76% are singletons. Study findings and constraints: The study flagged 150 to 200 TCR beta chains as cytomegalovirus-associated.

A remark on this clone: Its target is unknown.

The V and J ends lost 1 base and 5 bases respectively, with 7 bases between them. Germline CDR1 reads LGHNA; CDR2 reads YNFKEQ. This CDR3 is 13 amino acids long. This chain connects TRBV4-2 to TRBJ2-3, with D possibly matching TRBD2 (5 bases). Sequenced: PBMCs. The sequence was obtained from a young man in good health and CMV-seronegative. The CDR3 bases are TGTGCCAGCAGCCAAGGAGGGAGAGATACGCAGTATTTT. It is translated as CASSQGGRDTQYF.